This T cell receptor beta chain was sequenced in a study of T cell changes during pregnancy in multiple sclerosis. Produced via immunoSEQ multiplex PCR; TCRdb's table is partial and in-frame only. The data contain fewer than 110,000 clones, 92% of them singletons. The sequence derives from a female donor with multiple sclerosis, enrolled in a pregnancy study. The sample consisted of peripheral blood, taken after pregnancy.

DNA of the CDR3: TGTGCCAGCAGGGGGACAGTTGGACGCTACGAGCAGTACTTC. The encoded protein is CASRGTVGRYEQYF. The rearrangement uses TRBV27 and TRBJ2-7, with 7 bases aligning to TRBD1. Germline assignment: CDR1 MNHEY and CDR2 SMNVEV (reference sequence). Germline trimming cut 6 bases from V and 3 bases from J; bases unmatched to any gene: 8. This CDR3 region has 14 residues.